The 9 T cell receptor beta chains below were found in one sample sequenced in a study of regulatory T cells in long-lasting Graves disease. As to time point: newly diagnosed GD, antithyroid drugs for less than 3 months. Generation of the TCR library employed RNA extracted from PBMCs. Arm-PCR of CDR3 regions and iRepertoire HTBI primers were used to build TCR beta libraries. TCRdb recomputed calls from the multiplex PCR reads with MiXCR, one row per CDR3 protein. The table includes around 480,000 distinct CDR3 sequences, more than 15% detected once. These sequences were also reported in another study, on T cells in Graves' hyperthyroidism and ophthalmopathy.

The source was peripheral blood mononuclear cells (PBMCs), collected at new diagnosis, from a patient treated with antithyroid drugs. The receptors derive from a woman aged 35 to 59 with Graves disease.

In the case of this clonotype: A much larger clone sits a single nucleotide away, making a read error possible. The chain carries TRBV7-2 and TRBJ2-7; TRBD2 is a possible D gene (6 bases). The CDR3 runs 13 residues. Germline CDR1 and CDR2: SGHTA and FQGNSA. Trimming cost V 8 bases and J 7 bases, with 18 bases left between them. The chain's CDR3 is CASGIPGSGEQYF. The CDR3 region has the DNA TGTGCCAGCGGTATTCCGGGAAGCGGGGAGCAGTACTTC.

For the CDR3, the DNA is TGTGCCAGCAGTTTTCAATACCCGGTAAAACTGTTTTTT. Protein: CASSFQYPVKLFF. The chain recombines TRBV12-3 or TRBV12-4 with TRBJ1-4; no firm D call. This CDR3 is built from 13 residues. Trimming left V 3 bases short and J 10 bases short, with 12 bases between.

This clonotype was observed at least ten times. V and J are TRBV28 and TRBJ2-7, with D perhaps matching TRBD1 (6 bases). CDR1 is MDHEN and CDR2 is SYDVKM in the germline V gene. Trimming cost V 2 bases and J 0 bases, with 11 bases left between them. This CDR3 has 15 amino acids. The CDR3 DNA reads TGTGCCAGCAGTTTAGGGGGCGCGGGCTCCTACGAGCAGTACTTC. It codes for CASSLGGAGSYEQYF.

In this sample, this clonotype turned up a few times. The chain couples TRBV24-1 to TRBJ2-3; D is uncertain. Germline values: CDR1 KGHDR, CDR2 SFDVKD. The CDR3 consists of 15 residues. Deletions cut 3 bases from V and 2 bases from J, with 11 bases between. CDR3: CATSDGIRFTDTQYF. The DNA for the CDR3 is TGTGCCACCAGTGATGGTATTAGGTTCACAGATACGCAGTATTTT.

This clonotype was detected once. The chain has TRBV5-1 and TRBJ2-5, with unresolved D. V was shortened by 0 bases and J by 2 bases, with 17 bases between the two germline ends. The CDR3 spans 17 residues. Germline lookup yields CDR1 SGHRS and CDR2 YFSETQ. CDR3 region: CASSLGPNGPTQETQYF. The CDR3 DNA follows: TGCGCCAGCAGCTTGGGACCCAACGGACCTACACAAGAGACCCAGTACTTC.

Notes on this clonotype: This sequence may be a read error, since a much larger clone differs from it by one base. The chain links TRBV3-1 to TRBJ2-3; D is perhaps TRBD2 (5 bases). Matching the DNA end better, TRBJ2-1 makes the J call doubtful. Germline CDR1 LGHDT, CDR2 YNNKEL (reference sequence). This CDR3 comprises 14 residues. This chain's CDR3 is CASSQEGVGNGQFF. Written as DNA, the CDR3 is TGTGCCAGCAGCCAAGAAGGCGTCGGGAATGGGCAGTTCTTC.

The chain carries TRBV5-5 and TRBJ2-7, with D possibly matching TRBD1 (5 bases). Per the germline V gene, CDR1 is SGHKS and CDR2 is YYEKEE (reference sequence). The length of the CDR3 is 15 residues. V was trimmed by 4 bases and J by 5 bases, leaving 19 bases between them. CDR3 in DNA: TGTGCCAGCAGCCTAGGGGTTCGGCCGCTGGACGAGCAGTACTTC. Encoded protein: CASSLGVRPLDEQYF.

This clonotype appeared a few times. The chain recombines TRBV11-2 with TRBJ2-7, with TRBD2 matching 8 bases. This CDR3 is 16 amino acids long. The V and J ends lost 5 bases and 3 bases, in that order; junction bases with no gene match: 12. CDR1 is SGHAT, CDR2 FQNNGV, per germline. CDR3 amino acids: CASSQELGGGIYEQYF. For the CDR3, the DNA is TGTGCCAGCAGCCAAGAGTTGGGCGGGGGGATCTACGAGCAGTACTTC.

As regards this clonotype: Given a much more abundant clone one base away, this may be a read error. The CDR3 does not end in the conserved phenylalanine or tryptophan, so this is likely a read error. The chain joins TRBV12-3 or TRBV12-4 to TRBJ2-1; D might be TRBD1 (6 bases). This CDR3 region has 12 residues. V was pared by 3 bases and J by 12 bases, with 12 bases between. CDR3 sequence (DNA): TGTGCCAGCAGTTTCGACAAACAGGGGCAGTTCTCC. Encoded protein: CASSFDKQGQFS.